A single sample gave rise to the 15 T cell receptor beta chains below, sequenced in a study of CD8 T cells in ankylosing spondylitis (dated by TCRdb to the late 2010s). Overall study results and their limits: A TCR beta motif of fewer than 10 highly homologous amino acid variants appeared characteristic of blood from ankylosing spondylitis patients.

To prepare the library, 5' RACE was applied. Instrument used: Illumina HiSeq 2500. TCRdb applied fastp at Q25 and MiXCR to the public reads, then kept only in-frame beta chains. When rows share a CDR3 protein, they turn into one entry using the most common DNA and genes. This sample holds 670,000 or so distinct CDR3 sequences; over 15% were observed only once. Under 20% of the sample belongs to the ten largest clones. For these receptors, no antigen is known. Sequenced material: blood, either unsorted or a sorted T cell fraction (not recorded which). These receptors all stem from a male donor with ankylosing spondylitis.

This clonotype was detected a few times. The J gene is TRBJ1-3, the V gene TRBV2, with 7 bases that match TRBD1. The V gene's germline CDR1 is SNHLY and CDR2 FYNNEI. This CDR3 contains 15 residues. The V segment lost 6 bases and the J segment 6 bases; nucleotides outside the gene matches: 11. CDR3 in amino acids: CASSRDRVLVNTIYF. CDR3 in DNA: TGTGCCAGCAGCAGAGACAGGGTTCTCGTAAACACCATATATTTT.

The V and J genes are TRBV20-1 and TRBJ2-3, with D perhaps matching TRBD2 (6 bases). V was clipped by 2 bases and J by 14 bases, with 14 bases between them. This CDR3 contains 11 residues. Per the germline V gene, CDR1 is DFQATT and CDR2 is SNEGSKA (reference sequence). The chain's CDR3 is CSARPWDFLYF. Here the CDR3 DNA reads TGCAGTGCTAGACCTTGGGACTTCCTGTATTTT.

CDR3 amino acids: CASSALTGISGNTIYF. The CDR3 nucleotides read TGTGCCAGCAGTGCGCTGACAGGGATCTCTGGAAACACCATATATTTT. The chain uses TRBV25-1 and TRBJ1-3, with 7 bases aligning to TRBD1. This CDR3 has 16 amino acids. The germline V gene encodes CDR1 MGHDK and CDR2 SYGVNS. After removal of 4 bases from V and 0 bases from J, the junction contained 6 bases not matched to a gene.

With regard to this clonotype: One junction end does not reproduce the germline sequence, and a read error may be involved. This rearrangement joins TRBV20-1 to TRBJ2-3; D could derive from TRBD1 or TRBD2 (5 bases each). The germline CDR1 and CDR2 sequences are DFQATT and SNEGSKA (reference sequence). The CDR3 is 13 residues long. CDR3: CSARERTGRGVFF. In DNA form, the CDR3 reads TGCAGTGCTAGAGAGAGGACGGGGCGTGGGGTATTTTTT.

This clonotype was observed a handful of times. The V gene is TRBV20-1, the J gene TRBJ2-1, with D hard to call. Deletions cut 0 bases from V and 6 bases from J, with 21 bases between. Germline V gene sequence: CDR1 DFQATT, CDR2 SNEGSKA (reference sequence). This CDR3 spans 17 amino acids. Written as DNA, the CDR3 is TGCAGTGCTAGAGATGCCCGAGTGGCGGCTGAGATCAATGAGCAGTTCTTC. Amino acids: CSARDARVAAEINEQFF.

This clonotype turned up a few times. V gene TRBV4-1 combines with J gene TRBJ1-2, with D hard to call. CDR1 is MGHRA, CDR2 YSYEKL, per germline. CDR3 size: 16 residues. The germline V and J ends were trimmed by 0 bases and 2 bases, with 13 bases remaining between them. As DNA, the CDR3 is TGCGCCAGCAGCCAAGATACGGCGGATAAAAACTATGGCTACACCTTC. Protein: CASSQDTADKNYGYTF.

Concerning this clonotype itself: A much larger clonotype is one base distant, so this may be a read error. This chain connects TRBV6-1 to TRBJ2-3; the D gene is possibly TRBD1 (6 bases). The germline V gene encodes CDR1 MNHNS and CDR2 SASEGT. CDR3 length equals 14 residues. V lost 5 bases and J lost 5, with 14 bases in between. CDR3 nucleotide sequence: TGTGCCAGCAGTCGGGTCAGGGGTCGAGATACGCAGTATTTT. Its protein is CASSRVRGRDTQYF.

The chain couples TRBV7-3 to TRBJ1-2, with D unresolved. Germline V gene sequence: CDR1 SGHTA, CDR2 FQGTGA. This CDR3 spans 10 amino acids. Deletions cut 3 bases from V and 6 bases from J, with 2 bases between. Here the CDR3 reads CASSFDGYTF. The CDR3 coding sequence is TGTGCCAGCAGCTTTGATGGCTACACCTTC. Variable domain in full (rest from reference TRBV7-3 and TRBJ1-2): GAGVSQTPSNKVTEKGKYVELRCDPISGHTALYWYRQSLGQGPEFLIYFQGTGAADDSGLPNDRFFAVRPEGSVSTLKIQRTERGDSAVYLCASSFDGYTFGSGTRLTVV.

V and J are TRBV20-1 and TRBJ2-5; TRBD2 aligns across 10 bases. The CDR3 loop spans 15 amino acids. Unmatched junction bases numbered 11, after V lost 5 bases and J lost 5 bases. Per germline, CDR1 DFQATT and CDR2 SNEGSKA (reference sequence). In DNA, the CDR3 is TGCAGTGCTGCCCTAGCGGGGGCCAAGGGTGAGACCCAGTACTTC. Protein sequence: CSAALAGAKGETQYF.

This chain joins TRBV30 and TRBJ1-2; 8 positions agree with TRBD1. This CDR3 region has 13 residues. From germline, CDR1 is GTSNPN and CDR2 SVGIG (reference sequence). After removal of 3 bases from V and 7 bases from J, the junction contained 7 bases not matched to a gene. CDR3 protein: CAWSEGQGFGYTF. The CDR3 DNA is TGTGCCTGGAGCGAAGGACAGGGTTTTGGCTACACCTTC.

This clonotype occurred a few times. The chain uses TRBV4-2 and TRBJ2-2; possibly TRBD2 for D (6 bases). The V gene lost 0 bases and the J gene lost 1 base, with 9 bases spanning the gap. The CDR3 spans 16 residues. CDR1 LGHNA and CDR2 YNFKEQ come from the germline V gene. The CDR3: CASSQEATRNTGELFF. The CDR3 DNA sequence: TGTGCCAGCAGCCAAGAGGCGACTAGGAACACCGGGGAGCTGTTTTTT.

The chain recombines TRBV14 with TRBJ2-7; 9 bases are shared with TRBD1. Per germline, CDR1 SGHDN and CDR2 FVKESK. The V gene end was trimmed by 0 bases and the J gene end by 2 bases; junction bases not matched to a gene: 5. The CDR3 length is 16 residues. The CDR3, as DNA: TGTGCCAGCAGCCAAGACCCGGACAGGGGACCCTACGAGCAGTACTTC. It is translated as CASSQDPDRGPYEQYF.

The chain recombines TRBV7-2 with TRBJ1-3; perhaps TRBD1 as D (5 bases). The V gene lost 0 bases and the J gene lost 0 bases, with 9 bases spanning the gap. This CDR3 contains 16 residues. Germline assignment: CDR1 SGHTA and CDR2 FQGNSA. The CDR3 bases are TGTGCCAGCAGCTTAGCCGGGACGGTCTCTGGAAACACCATATATTTT. Its protein is CASSLAGTVSGNTIYF.

The table lists this clonotype with a few counts. The rearrangement joins TRBV28 to TRBJ2-7; TRBD1 agrees at 9 bases. Unmatched junction bases numbered 6, after V lost 4 bases and J lost 5 bases. Per germline, CDR1 MDHEN and CDR2 SYDVKM. The CDR3 runs to 14 residues. The CDR3 nucleotides are TGTGCCAGCAGTTCCACCGGGACAGGGAACGAGCAGTACTTC. Translated, it gives CASSSTGTGNEQYF.

The chain links TRBV6-1 to TRBJ2-3, with 9 bases aligning to TRBD2. Germline CDR1 reads MNHNS; CDR2 reads SASEGT. The CDR3 is made up of 14 amino acids. The V segment lost 6 bases and the J segment 4 bases; nucleotides outside the gene matches: 5. CDR3 nucleotides: TGTGCCAGCAGATCCCGGACTAGCGCAGATACGCAGTATTTT. The encoded protein is CASRSRTSADTQYF.